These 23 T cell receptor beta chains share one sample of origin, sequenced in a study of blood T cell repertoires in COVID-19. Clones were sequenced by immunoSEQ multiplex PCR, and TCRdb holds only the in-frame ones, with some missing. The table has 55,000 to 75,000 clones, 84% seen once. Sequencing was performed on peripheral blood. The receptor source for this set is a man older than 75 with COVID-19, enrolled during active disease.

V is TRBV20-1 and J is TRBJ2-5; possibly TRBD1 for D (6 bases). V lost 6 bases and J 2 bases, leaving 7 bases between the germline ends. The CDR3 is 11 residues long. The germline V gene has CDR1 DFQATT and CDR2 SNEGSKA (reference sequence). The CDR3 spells CSATGQETQYF. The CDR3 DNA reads TGCAGTGCGACAGGACAAGAGACCCAGTACTTC.

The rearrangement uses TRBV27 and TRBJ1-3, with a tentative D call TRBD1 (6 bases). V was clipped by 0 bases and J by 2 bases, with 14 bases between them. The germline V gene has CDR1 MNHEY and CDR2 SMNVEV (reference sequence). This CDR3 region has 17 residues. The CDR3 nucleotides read TGTGCCAGCAGTTTATCGATCGGGCCAGGGGCTGGAAACACCATATATTTT. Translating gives CASSLSIGPGAGNTIYF.

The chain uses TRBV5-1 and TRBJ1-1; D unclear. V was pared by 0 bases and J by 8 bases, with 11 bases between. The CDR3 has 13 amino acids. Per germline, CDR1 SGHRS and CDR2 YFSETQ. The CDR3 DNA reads TGCGCCAGCAGCTTGGCCCAAGAAAGCGAAGCTTTCTTT. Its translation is CASSLAQESEAFF.

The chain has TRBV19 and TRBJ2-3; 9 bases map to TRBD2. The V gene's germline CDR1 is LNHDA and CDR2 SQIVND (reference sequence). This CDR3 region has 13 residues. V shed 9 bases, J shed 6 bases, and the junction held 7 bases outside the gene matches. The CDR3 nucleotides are TGTGCCAGGAGAGGCGGGAGGGAGGATACGCAGTATTTT. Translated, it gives CARRGGREDTQYF.

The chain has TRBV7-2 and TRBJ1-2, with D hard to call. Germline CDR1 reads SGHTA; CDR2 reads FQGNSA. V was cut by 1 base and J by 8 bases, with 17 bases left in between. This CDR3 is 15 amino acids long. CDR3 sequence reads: CASSLGGRSLTGYTF. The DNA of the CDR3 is TGTGCCAGCAGCTTAGGCGGGCGTTCTTTGACCGGCTACACCTTC.

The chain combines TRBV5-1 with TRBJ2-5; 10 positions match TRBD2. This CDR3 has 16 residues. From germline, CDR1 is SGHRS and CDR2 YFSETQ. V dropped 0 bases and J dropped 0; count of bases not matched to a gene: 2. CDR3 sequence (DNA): TGCGCCAGCAGCTTGGAACTAGCGGGGTACCAAGAGACCCAGTACTTC. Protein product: CASSLELAGYQETQYF.

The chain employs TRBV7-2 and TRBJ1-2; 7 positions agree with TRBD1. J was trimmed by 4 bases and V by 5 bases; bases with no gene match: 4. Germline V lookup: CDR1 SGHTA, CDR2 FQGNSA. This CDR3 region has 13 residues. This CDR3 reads CASSLGQLYGYTF. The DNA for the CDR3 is TGTGCCAGCAGCCTGGGACAGCTCTATGGCTACACCTTC.

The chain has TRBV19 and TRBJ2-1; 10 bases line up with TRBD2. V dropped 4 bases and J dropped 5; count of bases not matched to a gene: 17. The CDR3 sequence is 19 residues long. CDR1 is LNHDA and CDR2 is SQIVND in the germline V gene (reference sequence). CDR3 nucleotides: TGTGCCAGTAGTACCAACCCCCCCTCAGCGGGAGGGGTCCACAATGAGCAGTTCTTC. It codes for CASSTNPPSAGGVHNEQFF. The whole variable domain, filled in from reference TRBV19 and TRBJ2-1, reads DGGITQSPKYLFRKEGQNVTLSCEQNLNHDAMYWYRQDPGQGLRLIYYSQIVNDFQKGDIAEGYSVSREKKESFPLTVTSAQKNPTAFYLCASSTNPPSAGGVHNEQFFGPGTRLTVL.

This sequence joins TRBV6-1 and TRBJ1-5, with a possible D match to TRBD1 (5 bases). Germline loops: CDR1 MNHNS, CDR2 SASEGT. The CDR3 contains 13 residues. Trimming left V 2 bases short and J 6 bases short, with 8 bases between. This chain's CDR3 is CASSELRGQPQHF. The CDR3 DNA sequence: TGTGCCAGCAGTGAATTAAGGGGTCAGCCCCAGCATTTT.

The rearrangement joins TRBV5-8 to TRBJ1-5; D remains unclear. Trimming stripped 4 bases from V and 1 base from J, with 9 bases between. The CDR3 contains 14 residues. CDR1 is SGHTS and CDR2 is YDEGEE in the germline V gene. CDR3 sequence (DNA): TGTGCCAGCAGCCGGGGTCCGAGCAATCAGCCCCAGCATTTT. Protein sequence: CASSRGPSNQPQHF.

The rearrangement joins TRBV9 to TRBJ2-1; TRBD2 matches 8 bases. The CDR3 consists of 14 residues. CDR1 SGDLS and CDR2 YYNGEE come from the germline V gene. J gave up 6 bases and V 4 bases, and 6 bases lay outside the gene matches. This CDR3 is CASSPRGGVNEQFF. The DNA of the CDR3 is TGTGCCAGCAGCCCCCGGGGGGGGGTCAATGAGCAGTTCTTC.

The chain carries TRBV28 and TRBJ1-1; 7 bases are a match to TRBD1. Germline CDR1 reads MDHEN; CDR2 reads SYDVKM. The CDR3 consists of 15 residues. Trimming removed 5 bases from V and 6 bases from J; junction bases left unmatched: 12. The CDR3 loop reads CASSPLRQGVSEAFF. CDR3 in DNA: TGTGCCAGCAGTCCCCTAAGGCAGGGGGTCTCTGAAGCTTTCTTT.

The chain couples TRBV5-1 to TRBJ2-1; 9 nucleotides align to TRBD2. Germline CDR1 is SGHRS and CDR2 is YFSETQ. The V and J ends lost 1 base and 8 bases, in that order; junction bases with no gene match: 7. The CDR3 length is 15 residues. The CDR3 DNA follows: TGCGCCAGCAGCTTGAGGGTAGCGGGAGACGATGAGCAGTTCTTC. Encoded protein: CASSLRVAGDDEQFF. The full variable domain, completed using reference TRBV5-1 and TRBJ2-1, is KAGVTQTPRYLIKTRGQQVTLSCSPISGHRSVSWYQQTPGQGLQFLFEYFSETQRNKGNFPGRFSGRQFSNSRSEMNVSTLELGDSALYLCASSLRVAGDDEQFFGPGTRLTVL.

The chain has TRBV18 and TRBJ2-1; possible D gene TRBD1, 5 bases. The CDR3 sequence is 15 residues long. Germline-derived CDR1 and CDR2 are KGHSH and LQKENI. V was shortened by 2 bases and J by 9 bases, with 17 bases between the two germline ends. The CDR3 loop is CASSPDGQGYGEQFF. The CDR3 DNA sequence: TGTGCCAGCTCACCAGATGGACAAGGCTACGGTGAGCAGTTCTTC.

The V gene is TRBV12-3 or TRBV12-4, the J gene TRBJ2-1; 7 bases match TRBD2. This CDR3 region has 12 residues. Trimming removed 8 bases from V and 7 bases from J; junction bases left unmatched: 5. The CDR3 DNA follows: TGTGCCAGCGAAGGGGAGGGAAATGAGCAGTTCTTC. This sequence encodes CASEGEGNEQFF.

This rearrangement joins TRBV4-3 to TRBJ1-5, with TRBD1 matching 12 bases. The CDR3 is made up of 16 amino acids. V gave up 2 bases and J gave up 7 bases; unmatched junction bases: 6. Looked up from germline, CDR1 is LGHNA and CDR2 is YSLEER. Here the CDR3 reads CASSQTGTGGRQPQHF. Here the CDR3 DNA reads TGCGCCAGCAGCCAAACCGGGACAGGGGGCCGCCAGCCCCAGCATTTT.

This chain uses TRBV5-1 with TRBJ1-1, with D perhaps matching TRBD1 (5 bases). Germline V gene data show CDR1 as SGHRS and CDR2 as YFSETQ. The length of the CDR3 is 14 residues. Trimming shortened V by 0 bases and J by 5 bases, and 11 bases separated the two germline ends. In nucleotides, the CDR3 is TGCGCCAGCAGCTTGGGACAGCTAGGTACTGAAGCTTTCTTT. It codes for CASSLGQLGTEAFF.

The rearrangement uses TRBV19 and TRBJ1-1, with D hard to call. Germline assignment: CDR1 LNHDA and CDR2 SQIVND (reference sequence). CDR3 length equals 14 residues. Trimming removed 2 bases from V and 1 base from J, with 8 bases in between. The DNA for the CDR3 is TGTGCCAGTAGTATACCTATACCGAACACTGAAGCTTTCTTT. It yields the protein CASSIPIPNTEAFF.

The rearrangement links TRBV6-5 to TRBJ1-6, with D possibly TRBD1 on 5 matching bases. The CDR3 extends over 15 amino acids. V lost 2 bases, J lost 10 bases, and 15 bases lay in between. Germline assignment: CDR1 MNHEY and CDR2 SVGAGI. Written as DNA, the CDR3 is TGTGCCAGCAGTTACCAGCCGGGGGGAGGCTCACCCCTCCACTTT. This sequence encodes CASSYQPGGGSPLHF.

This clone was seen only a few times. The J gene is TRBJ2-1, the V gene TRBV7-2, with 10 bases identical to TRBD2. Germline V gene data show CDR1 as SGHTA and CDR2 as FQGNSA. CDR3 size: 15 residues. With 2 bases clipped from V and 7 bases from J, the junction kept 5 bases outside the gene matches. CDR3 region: CASSLPGLARNEQFF. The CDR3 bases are TGTGCCAGCAGCTTACCGGGACTAGCGAGAAATGAGCAGTTCTTC.

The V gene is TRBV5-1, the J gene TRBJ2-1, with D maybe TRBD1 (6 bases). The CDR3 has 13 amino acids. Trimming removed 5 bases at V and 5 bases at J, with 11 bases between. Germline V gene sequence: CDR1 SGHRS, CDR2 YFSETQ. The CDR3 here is CASRFGQNNEQFF. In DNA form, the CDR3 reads TGCGCCAGCAGATTCGGACAGAACAATGAGCAGTTCTTC.

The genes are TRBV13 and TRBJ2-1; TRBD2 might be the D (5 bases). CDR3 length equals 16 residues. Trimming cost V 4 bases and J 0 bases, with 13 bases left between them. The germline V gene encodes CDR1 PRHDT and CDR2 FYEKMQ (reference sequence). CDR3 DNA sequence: TGTGCCAGCAGCTCCATCGGGGAGAGCTCCTACAATGAGCAGTTCTTC. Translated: CASSSIGESSYNEQFF.

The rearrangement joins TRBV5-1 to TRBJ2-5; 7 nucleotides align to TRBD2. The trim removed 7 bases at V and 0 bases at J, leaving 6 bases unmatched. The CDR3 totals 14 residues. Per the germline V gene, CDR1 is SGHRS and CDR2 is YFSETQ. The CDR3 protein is CASSVGGDQETQYF. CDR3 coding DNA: TGCGCCAGCTCCGTTGGGGGGGACCAAGAGACCCAGTACTTC.